The 31 T cell receptor beta chains in this list originate from one sample, sequenced in a study of blood T cells in healthy people across ages. With a J-beta primer mix and a sample-barcoded 5' primer, a second PCR ran 7 to 11 cycles. TCRdb reprocessed the 5' RACE reads via MiXCR and lists one record per CDR3 protein. The sample consists of about 640,000 distinct CDR3 sequences, roughly three fifths of them appearing once. Sequenced sample: blood. The receptors stem from a man in his 60s in good health.

The table lists this clonotype with a few counts. V and J are TRBV4-1 and TRBJ2-3; 10 bases are a match to TRBD2. Germline-derived CDR1 and CDR2 are MGHRA and YSYEKL. With V trimmed by 1 base and J by 2 bases, 6 bases remained unmatched. The CDR3 totals 17 residues. The CDR3 spells CASSQAKAGGYTDTQYF. CDR3 nucleotide sequence: TGCGCCAGCAGCCAAGCGAAAGCGGGGGGGTACACAGATACGCAGTATTTT.

V gene TRBV4-2 combines with J gene TRBJ2-5; the match to TRBD2 covers 9 bases. The CDR3 totals 15 residues. Germline V CDR1 and CDR2: LGHNA, YNFKEQ. V dropped 3 bases and J dropped 4; count of bases not matched to a gene: 6. DNA for the CDR3: TGTGCCAGCAGCCAGGCTAGCGGGGTGAGAGAGACCCAGTACTTC. Its protein product is CASSQASGVRETQYF.

V is TRBV7-9 and J is TRBJ2-3; possibly TRBD1 for D (5 bases). Deletions cut 4 bases from V and 2 bases from J, with 7 bases between. There are 13 residues in the CDR3. The V gene's germline CDR1 is SEHNR and CDR2 FQNEAQ (reference sequence). The CDR3 region is CASSSTATDTQYF. The CDR3 region has the DNA TGTGCCAGCAGCTCGACAGCCACAGATACGCAGTATTTT.

This chain links TRBV20-1 with TRBJ2-3; D not certain. Trimming cost V 6 bases and J 6 bases, with 10 bases left between them. CDR1 is DFQATT, CDR2 SNEGSKA, per germline (reference sequence). This CDR3 region has 11 residues. CDR3 sequence reads: CSAHDGDTQYF. The CDR3 region has the DNA TGCAGTGCCCACGACGGGGATACGCAGTATTTT.

A word on this clonotype: At one boundary the junction diverges from the germline segment, which might be a read error. J is TRBJ2-7 and V is TRBV13; D is perhaps TRBD1 (6 bases). The CDR3 has 14 amino acids. CDR1 is PRHDT, CDR2 FYEKMQ, per germline (reference sequence). The CDR3 bases are TGTGCCGGCAGCAGCCGACAGGCAGCCTACGAGCAGTACTTC. It is translated as CAGSSRQAAYEQYF. Together with reference TRBV13 and TRBJ2-7, the CDR3 gives the full variable domain: AAGVIQSPRHLIKEKRETATLKCYPIPRHDTVYWYQQGPGQDPQFLISFYEKMQSDKGSIPDRFSAQQFSDYHSELNMSSLELGDSALYFCAGSSRQAAYEQYFGPGTRLTVT.

The chain employs TRBV20-1 and TRBJ1-4; 7 positions match TRBD1. Losses at the gene ends were 5 bases for V and 4 bases for J; bases not matched to a gene: 4. Per germline, CDR1 DFQATT and CDR2 SNEGSKA (reference sequence). This CDR3 comprises 13 residues. The CDR3 here is CSAGTDGNEKLFF. The DNA of the CDR3 is TGCAGTGCTGGGACAGACGGTAATGAAAAACTGTTTTTT.

The genes are TRBV14 and TRBJ2-7; D assignment may be TRBD1 or TRBD2 (5 bases each). V lost 4 bases and J lost 12, with 19 bases in between. This CDR3 region has 13 residues. CDR1 is SGHDN, CDR2 FVKESK, per germline. DNA of the CDR3: TGTGCCAGCAGCCGGACTGCCTCGGGGCAGTGGTACTTC. It codes for CASSRTASGQWYF.

The table lists this clonotype with a few counts. V is TRBV12-3 or TRBV12-4 and J is TRBJ2-4; D possibly corresponds to TRBD1 (6 bases). CDR3 length: 15 residues. Trimming shortened V by 4 bases and J by 7 bases, and 17 bases separated the two germline ends. The CDR3 region has the DNA TGTGCCAGCAGTTCCGCGACAGGAAAAAGTAACATTCAGTACTTC. It is translated as CASSSATGKSNIQYF.

This rearrangement joins TRBV12-3 or TRBV12-4 to TRBJ1-5; D is ambiguous. V lost 8 bases, J lost 3 bases, and 8 bases lay in between. The CDR3 runs to 12 residues. Here the CDR3 reads CASRFNNQPQHF. The CDR3 nucleotides are TGTGCCAGCCGATTTAACAATCAGCCCCAGCATTTT.

J is TRBJ1-5 and V is TRBV9, with a possible D match to TRBD1 (5 bases). Germline CDR1 reads SGDLS; CDR2 reads YYNGEE. The CDR3 runs 15 residues. The V end was cut by 4 bases, the J end by 0 bases, with 11 bases between. The CDR3 nucleotides read TGTGCCAGCAGCCCAGGGAGGGATAGCAATCAGCCCCAGCATTTT. Its protein product is CASSPGRDSNQPQHF.

A note on this clonotype: A junction boundary mismatches the germline segment, possibly from a read error. The rearrangement links TRBV5-1 to TRBJ2-7; D possibly matches TRBD1 or TRBD2 (5 bases each). CDR1 is SGHRS, CDR2 YFSETQ, per germline. The CDR3 loop spans 14 amino acids. The CDR3 here is CANSLGTGSYGQYF. For the CDR3, the DNA is TGCGCCAACAGCTTGGGGACGGGCTCCTACGGGCAGTACTTC.

This clonotype was found a few times. The chain employs TRBV5-1 and TRBJ2-3; 9 bases agree with TRBD2. The CDR3 contains 17 residues. V dropped 4 bases and J dropped 2; count of bases not matched to a gene: 11. Germline loops: CDR1 SGHRS, CDR2 YFSETQ. The CDR3 sequence: CASSPGALAGSTDTQYF. The CDR3 nucleotides read TGCGCCAGCAGCCCAGGGGCGCTAGCGGGATCCACAGATACGCAGTATTTT. Full variable domain (rest looked up from reference TRBV5-1 and TRBJ2-3): KAGVTQTPRYLIKTRGQQVTLSCSPISGHRSVSWYQQTPGQGLQFLFEYFSETQRNKGNFPGRFSGRQFSNSRSEMNVSTLELGDSALYLCASSPGALAGSTDTQYFGPGTRLTVL.

A note on this clonotype: One end of the junction is discordant with germline, which a read error may explain. This chain uses TRBV20-1 with TRBJ2-1; D perhaps matches TRBD2 (5 bases). The CDR3 extends over 14 amino acids. Germline V CDR1 and CDR2: DFQATT, SNEGSKA (reference sequence). DNA of the CDR3: TGCAGTACTAGACGGGCAGGACCATACAATGAGCAGTTCTTC. Its protein is CSTRRAGPYNEQFF.

The chain is built from TRBV3-1 and TRBJ2-3; D unclear. V lost 1 base and J 2 bases, leaving 13 bases between the germline ends. Per the germline V gene, CDR1 is LGHDT and CDR2 is YNNKEL (reference sequence). This CDR3 has 16 residues. The CDR3 bases are TGTGCCAGCAGCCAAGGGGCTAGTGAGGCCACAGATACGCAGTATTTT. It codes for CASSQGASEATDTQYF.

J is TRBJ2-5 and V is TRBV12-3 or TRBV12-4, with 8 bases identical to TRBD1. V lost 5 bases to trimming and J lost 4 bases; unmatched junction nucleotides: 9. CDR3 size: 15 residues. CDR3 nucleotides: TGTGCCAGCAGTGGCAACGCAGGGGGCCGAGAGACCCAGTACTTC. Translation gives CASSGNAGGRETQYF.

This clonotype showed up just a few times. This sequence joins TRBV5-1 and TRBJ1-2; 9 bases fit TRBD1. The J segment lost 8 bases and the V segment lost 4 bases, leaving 12 bases of the junction unmatched. Germline-derived CDR1 and CDR2 are SGHRS and YFSETQ. This CDR3 contains 15 residues. CDR3: CASSGGRGQGSGYTF. CDR3 in DNA: TGCGCCAGCAGCGGGGGCCGTGGACAGGGGAGCGGCTACACCTTC.

Many counts were recorded for this clonotype. The V gene is TRBV29-1, the J gene TRBJ2-7, with TRBD1 matching over 8 bases. There are 12 residues in the CDR3. Germline V lookup: CDR1 SQVTM, CDR2 ANQGSEA. Trimming took 6 bases from V and 6 from J; bases not matched to a gene: 7. CDR3 DNA sequence: TGCAGCGTCCGGACAGGGATCATCGAGCAGTACTTC. Residues: CSVRTGIIEQYF.

This chain connects TRBV18 to TRBJ2-3; D unclear. Germline V gene lookup returns CDR1 KGHSH and CDR2 LQKENI. The CDR3 totals 15 residues. The V end lost 5 bases, the J end lost 0 bases, and 12 bases lay between the germline ends. The CDR3 DNA sequence: TGTGCCAGCTCATCGCGAGGCGGAAGCACAGATACGCAGTATTTT. This gives the protein CASSSRGGSTDTQYF.

The chain has TRBV9 and TRBJ2-3; 13 positions agree with TRBD2. Germline assignment: CDR1 SGDLS and CDR2 YYNGEE. The junction had 8 bases not matched to a gene; V was cut back by 4 bases and J by 0 bases. CDR3 size: 18 residues. The CDR3: CASSPWTSGGLSTDTQYF. CDR3 bases: TGTGCCAGCAGCCCATGGACTAGCGGGGGACTTAGCACAGATACGCAGTATTTT.

This rearrangement joins TRBV28 to TRBJ2-7, with TRBD2 identical over 11 bases. The CDR3 is 15 residues long. After removal of 7 bases from V and 5 bases from J, the junction contained 10 bases not matched to a gene. Germline CDR1 MDHEN, CDR2 SYDVKM. The CDR3 DNA reads TGTGCCAGCAATTACGCGACTAGCGGGGCCCACGAGCAGTACTTC. It codes for CASNYATSGAHEQYF.

V gene TRBV10-3 combines with J gene TRBJ2-5, with 8 bases identical to TRBD1. V lost 3 bases and J lost 11; bases outside the gene matches: 8. Germline values: CDR1 ENHRY, CDR2 SYGVKD. The length of the CDR3 is 13 residues. The CDR3 loop is CAISDLQGVEQYF. In DNA, the CDR3 is TGTGCCATCAGTGACCTACAGGGGGTAGAGCAGTACTTC.

V usage is TRBV7-9 and J usage is TRBJ2-5; D gene ambiguous. The length of the CDR3 is 13 residues. CDR1 is SEHNR, CDR2 FQNEAQ, per germline (reference sequence). V was cut by 1 base and J by 5 bases, with 8 bases left in between. The CDR3 DNA follows: TGTGCCAGCAGCTTAGAGGTGGCGGAGACCCAGTACTTC. It specifies CASSLEVAETQYF.

This clonotype was seen just once. A junction boundary mismatches the germline segment, possibly from a read error. This chain connects TRBV28 to TRBJ2-4, with TRBD1 as a possible D gene (6 bases). The CDR3 covers 18 residues. CDR1 MDHEN and CDR2 SYDVKM come from the germline V gene. CDR3: CASTSPGTPLLLKNTQYF. CDR3 DNA sequence: TGTGCCAGCACATCGCCCGGGACACCTCTACTTCTCAAAAACACTCAGTACTTC.

CDR3 residues: CASRHGSTLEYGYTF. The CDR3 region has the DNA TGCGCCAGCAGACATGGGAGCACCCTAGAATATGGCTACACCTTC. The chain carries TRBV4-1 and TRBJ1-2; D uncertain. This CDR3 has 15 amino acids. V gave up 6 bases and J gave up 5 bases, with 19 bases separating them. Per the germline V gene, CDR1 is MGHRA and CDR2 is YSYEKL.

The V call is TRBV15, the J call TRBJ1-2, with TRBD1 identical over 10 bases. Per germline, CDR1 LNHNV and CDR2 YYDKDF (reference sequence). After removal of 3 bases from V and 4 bases from J, the junction contained 5 bases not matched to a gene. The CDR3 has 15 amino acids. DNA of the CDR3: TGTGCCACCAGCAGCGACAGGGGGCGCAGCTATGGCTACACCTTC. Translation: CATSSDRGRSYGYTF.

The chain has TRBV27 and TRBJ2-3; 11 bases are shared with TRBD2. The CDR3 length is 15 residues. J was trimmed by 3 bases and V by 6 bases; bases with no gene match: 5. Germline CDR1 MNHEY, CDR2 SMNVEV (reference sequence). CDR3 DNA: TGTGCCAGCAGGCTAGCGGGGGGAGTTACAGATACGCAGTATTTT. As protein: CASRLAGGVTDTQYF.

The J gene is TRBJ2-5, the V gene TRBV7-8; 7 nucleotides align to TRBD1. Germline loops: CDR1 SGHVS, CDR2 FQNEAQ. V shed 5 bases and J 3 bases; nucleotides not matched to a gene: 12. CDR3 size: 16 residues. The CDR3 nucleotides are TGTGCCAGCAGCCCACTAGGAGGTCAGGGGGAAGAGACCCAGTACTTC. Amino acids: CASSPLGGQGEETQYF. Together with reference TRBV7-8 and TRBJ2-5, the CDR3 gives the full variable domain: GAGVSQSPRYKVAKRGQDVALRCDPISGHVSLFWYQQALGQGPEFLTYFQNEAQLDKSGLPSDRFFAERPEGSVSTLKIQRTQQEDSAVYLCASSPLGGQGEETQYFGPGTRLLVL.

This sequence joins TRBV6-1 and TRBJ2-2; unclear D gene. The CDR3 has 14 amino acids. The ends were cut back, 7 bases at V and 1 base at J, with 10 bases in the middle. Germline lookup yields CDR1 MNHNS and CDR2 SASEGT. CDR3: CASNPWVNTGELFF. CDR3 nucleotides: TGTGCCAGCAACCCATGGGTGAACACCGGGGAGCTGTTTTTT.

This sequence joins TRBV7-9 and TRBJ2-5, with D uncertain. This CDR3 comprises 13 residues. Trimming took off 5 bases at V and 5 bases at J, with 12 bases between the two ends. Germline CDR1 reads SEHNR; CDR2 reads FQNEAQ (reference sequence). CDR3 in DNA: TGTGCCAGCAGCACGACCCTCAAGGAGACCCAGTACTTC. Its protein product is CASSTTLKETQYF.

This clonotype has just a few counts. The chain uses TRBV15 and TRBJ2-3; 9 bases agree with TRBD2. With 3 bases clipped from V and 1 base from J, the junction kept 5 bases outside the gene matches. In germline, CDR1 is LNHNV, CDR2 YYDKDF (reference sequence). The CDR3 loop spans 16 amino acids. The CDR3 nucleotides are TGTGCCACCAGCAGCCTGATAGCGGGGGGCACAGATACGCAGTATTTT. Protein sequence: CATSSLIAGGTDTQYF.

This chain links TRBV6-2 or TRBV6-3 with TRBJ1-5; the match to TRBD1 covers 8 bases. Looked up from germline, CDR1 is MNHEY and CDR2 is SVGEGT. This CDR3 has 16 amino acids. Losses at the gene ends were 6 bases for V and 0 bases for J; bases not matched to a gene: 7. The DNA for the CDR3 is TGTGCCAGCAGCCACCTGACAGGGGATAGCAATCAGCCCCAGCATTTT. This translates into CASSHLTGDSNQPQHF.